Given below is one T cell receptor beta chain in context. These data come from a study of blood T cell repertoires in COVID-19. Clones were read by immunoSEQ multiplex PCR, and TCRdb kept only the in-frame ones, dropping some. This sample carries around 99,000 clones, about nine tenths of them seen once, and the ten largest clones take about 6.8%. Germline V gene sequence: CDR1 KGHSH, CDR2 LQKENI. V was clipped by 2 bases and J by 8 bases, with 9 bases between them. This CDR3 comprises 12 residues. The sample consisted of peripheral blood. The gene calls are TRBV18 and TRBJ1-1; D is undetermined. This TCR was recovered from a man aged 50 to 59 with active or convalescent COVID-19. The CDR3 region is CASSPKVREAFF. CDR3 coding DNA: TGTGCCAGCTCACCAAAGGTGAGGGAAGCTTTCTTT.